The 4 T cell receptor beta chains below come from one sample, sequenced in a study of cytomegalovirus exposure and HLA in healthy donors. The PCR had 60 Vbeta and 13 Jbeta primers. Generated by immunoSEQ multiplex PCR, the TCRdb table keeps only in-frame clones and is missing some. The table lists over 150,000 clones, approximately 80% of them singletons, with roughly 7.5% in the top ten. The sequenced sample was PBMCs. Receptors originate from a woman aged 30 to 39 in good health and CMV-seropositive.

The V and J genes are TRBV5-4 and TRBJ2-2, with 9 positions matching TRBD2. Germline CDR1 is SGHNT and CDR2 is YYREEE (reference sequence). The V segment lost 4 bases and the J segment 1 base; nucleotides outside the gene matches: 5. The length of the CDR3 is 16 residues. CDR3 DNA sequence: TGTGCCAGCAGCCAGGGACTAGCCCAGAACACCGGGGAGCTGTTTTTT. Protein: CASSQGLAQNTGELFF.

The V gene is TRBV5-1, the J gene TRBJ2-5; 7 bases agree with TRBD1. The length of the CDR3 is 16 residues. In germline, CDR1 is SGHRS, CDR2 YFSETQ. The junction had 9 bases not matched to a gene; V was cut back by 2 bases and J by 2 bases. The DNA for the CDR3 is TGCGCCAGCAGCTTCACGCCCGGGACAGAACAAGAGACCCAGTACTTC. This translates into CASSFTPGTEQETQYF.

The chain recombines TRBV10-3 with TRBJ2-5, with a tentative D call TRBD2 (6 bases). The J call is in doubt because the DNA end fits TRBJ2-7 better. CDR1 is ENHRY and CDR2 is SYGVKD in the germline V gene. The CDR3 spans 14 residues. This chain's CDR3 is CAIKLRAGEDEQYF. The CDR3 DNA reads TGTGCCATCAAGCTCAGGGCCGGGGAGGACGAGCAGTACTTC.

The V and J genes are TRBV4-2 and TRBJ2-3; 10 bases are shared with TRBD1. Trimming at V came to 2 bases and at J to 4 bases, leaving 9 bases not matched to a gene. Germline-derived CDR1 and CDR2 are LGHNA and YNFKEQ. The CDR3 length is 17 residues. In DNA, the CDR3 is TGTGCCAGCAGCCAACTTATCCGGGACAGGGGCGCAGATACGCAGTATTTT. It yields the protein CASSQLIRDRGADTQYF.